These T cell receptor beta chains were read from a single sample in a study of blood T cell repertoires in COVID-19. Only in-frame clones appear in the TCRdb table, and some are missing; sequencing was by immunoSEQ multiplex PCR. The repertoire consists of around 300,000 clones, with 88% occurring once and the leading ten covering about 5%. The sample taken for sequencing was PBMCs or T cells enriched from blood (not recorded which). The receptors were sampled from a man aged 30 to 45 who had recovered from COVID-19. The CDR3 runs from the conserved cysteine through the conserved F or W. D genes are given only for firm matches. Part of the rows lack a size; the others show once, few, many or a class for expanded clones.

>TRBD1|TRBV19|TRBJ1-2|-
TGTGCCACGACTGGGACAGGGTTGAATGGCTACACCTTC
CATTGTGLNGYTF
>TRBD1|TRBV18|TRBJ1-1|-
TGTGCCAGCTCACCCCCTAAGGGACAGATCTCTGAAGCTTTCTTT
CASSPPKGQISEAFF
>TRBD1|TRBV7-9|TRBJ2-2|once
TGTGCCAGCAGCCTCCCCTTCGGGGGACAGGGAAAAAACACCGGGGAGCTGTTTTTT
CASSLPFGGQGKNTGELFF
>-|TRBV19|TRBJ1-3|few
TGTGCCAGTAGTATGCCGGCAGGTCAAAGGATGGCTGGAAACACCATATATTTT
CASSMPAGQRMAGNTIYF
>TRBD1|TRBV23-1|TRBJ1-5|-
TGCGCCACCTCTGACAGGGGAGATAATCAGCCCCAGCATTTT
CATSDRGDNQPQHF
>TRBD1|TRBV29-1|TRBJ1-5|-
TGCAGCGTTGGACAGGGAGCGGATCAGCCCCAGCATTTT
CSVGQGADQPQHF
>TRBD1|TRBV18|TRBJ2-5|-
TGTGCCAGCTCACCATCAACAGGGGGCAGGGAGACCCAGTACTTC
CASSPSTGGRETQYF
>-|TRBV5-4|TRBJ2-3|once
TGTGCCAGCAGCTTCGACTTAGAGACCACAGATACGCAGTATTTT
CASSFDLETTDTQYF
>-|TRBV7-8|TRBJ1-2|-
TGTGCCAGCAGCTTAACAGACCCTAACTATGGCTACACCTTC
CASSLTDPNYGYTF
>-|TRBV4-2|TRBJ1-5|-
TGTGCCAGCAGCCAAGACAATAGCAATCAGCCCCAGCATTTT
CASSQDNSNQPQHF
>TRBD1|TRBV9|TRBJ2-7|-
TGTGCCAGCAGCCGGGACAGGGACCAGTACTTC
CASSRDRDQYF
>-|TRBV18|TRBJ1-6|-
TGTGCCAGCTCACCACAGGGGTCAGGGCTATCACCCCTCCACTTT
CASSPQGSGLSPLHF
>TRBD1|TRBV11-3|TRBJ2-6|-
TGTGCCAGCAGCTTAGAATTGGGGTGGGGACAGAGCTCCTCTCTCTCTGGGGCCAACGTCCTGACTTTC
CASSLELGWGQSSSLSGANVLTF
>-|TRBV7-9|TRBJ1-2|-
TGTGCCAGCAGTCCGAGGGGGGGCGCGAACTATGGCTACACCTTC
CASSPRGGANYGYTF
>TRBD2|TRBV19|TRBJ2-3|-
TGTGCCAGTTGGGGGGAGGGTCCCGACTTCACAGATACGCAGTATTTT
CASWGEGPDFTDTQYF
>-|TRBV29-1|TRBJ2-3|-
TGCAGCGTTGGACCCGGGCGGGGCTTACCCACAGATACGCAGTATTTT
CSVGPGRGLPTDTQYF
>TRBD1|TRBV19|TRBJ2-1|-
TGTGCCAGTAGTATGGGGGCGGACAGGGAGCCGCATGAGCAGTTCTTC
CASSMGADREPHEQFF
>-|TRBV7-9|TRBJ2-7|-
TGTGCCAGCAGCCCGTGGTCTTCAGGGGCGCCCTACGGGTCCTACGAGCAGTACTTC
CASSPWSSGAPYGSYEQYF
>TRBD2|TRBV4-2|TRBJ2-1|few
TGTGCCAGCAGCCCAACCGGGACTAGCGGGGGGGCACCGCACAATGAGCAGTTCTTC
CASSPTGTSGGAPHNEQFF
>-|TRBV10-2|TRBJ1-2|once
TGCGCCAGCAGTGAGTCGACTGGGGGGGGCTATGGCTACACCTTC
CASSESTGGGYGYTF
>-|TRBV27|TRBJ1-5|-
TGTGCCAGCAGCCCGGGACATCATAGCAATCAGCCCCAGCATTTT
CASSPGHHSNQPQHF
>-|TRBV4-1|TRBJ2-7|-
TGCGCCAGCAGCCAAGAGCGCGGAACCTACGAGCAGTACTTC
CASSQERGTYEQYF
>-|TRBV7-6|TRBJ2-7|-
TGTGCCAGCAGATCCGCTCCGGACGCGGGCTACGAGCAGTACTTC
CASRSAPDAGYEQYF
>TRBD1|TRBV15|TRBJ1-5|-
TGTGCCACCAGCAGAGGAAGGGGGCGCGGGAATGCCCAGCATTTT
CATSRGRGRGNAQHF
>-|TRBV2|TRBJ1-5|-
TGTGCCAGCCGATTGCGGACTACTAGCAATCAGCCCCAGCATTTT
CASRLRTTSNQPQHF
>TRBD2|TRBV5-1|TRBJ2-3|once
TGCGCCAGCAGCTTTAGCGGGGGGGCTGATACGCAGTATTTT
CASSFSGGADTQYF
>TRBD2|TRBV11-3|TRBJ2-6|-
TGTGCCAGCAGTTCTGGCCCGGGAGGGGATGGGGCCAACGTCCTGACTTTC
CASSSGPGGDGANVLTF
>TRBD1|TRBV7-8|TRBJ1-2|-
TGTGCCAGCAGCGCGACAGGGAACTATGGCTACACCTTC
CASSATGNYGYTF
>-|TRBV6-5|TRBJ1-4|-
TGTGCCAGCAGTTTAACAGGGTCCGCAACTAATGAAAAACTGTTTTTT
CASSLTGSATNEKLFF
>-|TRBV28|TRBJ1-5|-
TGTGCCAGCAGTCCCCCAGGAGGGCTGGCCCAGCATTTT
CASSPPGGLAQHF
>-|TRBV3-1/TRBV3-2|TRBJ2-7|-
TGTGCCAGCAGCCAAGGGCTAGCGCGTACCTACGAGCAGTACTTC
CASSQGLARTYEQYF
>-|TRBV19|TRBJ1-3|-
TGTGCCAGTAGTATCGGCGGGGATGGGCCTGGAAACACCATATATTTT
CASSIGGDGPGNTIYF
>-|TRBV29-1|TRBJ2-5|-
TGCAGCGTTGAATCGCCCGGGGAGACCCAGTACTTC
CSVESPGETQYF
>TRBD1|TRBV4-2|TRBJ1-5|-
TGTGCCAGCAGCCAAGATAGAGGACAGGGATTCAGCAATCAGCCCCAGCATTTT
CASSQDRGQGFSNQPQHF
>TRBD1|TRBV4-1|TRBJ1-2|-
TGCGCCAGCAGCCAAGCTCGGACAGGAGATGGCTACACCTTC
CASSQARTGDGYTF
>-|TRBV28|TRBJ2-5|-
TGTGCCAGCTCCCCCTTGGCCCAGACCCAGTACTTC
CASSPLAQTQYF
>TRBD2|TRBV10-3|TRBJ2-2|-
TGTGCCATCGGACGGGGGGACCGGTTGGACGGGGAGCTGTTTTTT
CAIGRGDRLDGELFF
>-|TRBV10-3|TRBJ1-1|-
TGTGCCATCAGTTTTCCCCCGGGACAAGGGGGTACTTTCTTT
CAISFPPGQGGTFF
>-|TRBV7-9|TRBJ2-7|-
TGTGCCAGCAGCTCAACACCGGGGGAGCCCTACGAGCAGTACTTC
CASSSTPGEPYEQYF
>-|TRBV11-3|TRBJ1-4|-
TGTGCCAGCAGCTTAGTTGGAGGGTCCAGGTTTAATGAAAAACTGTTTTTT
CASSLVGGSRFNEKLFF
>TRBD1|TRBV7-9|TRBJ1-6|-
TGTGCCAGCAGCCTTTGGACAGGGAAATTTAATTCACCCCTCCACTTT
CASSLWTGKFNSPLHF
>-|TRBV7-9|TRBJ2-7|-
TGTGCCAGCAGCTTATCTTTCTACGAGCAGTACTTC
CASSLSFYEQYF
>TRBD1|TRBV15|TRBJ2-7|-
TGTGCCACCAGCAGAGGGACAGGGTCAGCCTACGAGCAGTACTTC
CATSRGTGSAYEQYF
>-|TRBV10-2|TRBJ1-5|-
TGCGCCAGCAATGCGGGGGAGAATCAGCCCCAGCATTTT
CASNAGENQPQHF
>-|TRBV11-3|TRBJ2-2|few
TGTGCCAGCAGCTTAGGACTAGTGGGCACCGGGGAGCTGTTTTTT
CASSLGLVGTGELFF
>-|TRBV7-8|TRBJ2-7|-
TGTGCCAGCAGCTTAGCGCGGCTATCCTACGAGCAGTACTTC
CASSLARLSYEQYF
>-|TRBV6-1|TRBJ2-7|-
TGTGCCAGCAGTGAAGGGGGCCACCCCTACGAGCAGTACTTC
CASSEGGHPYEQYF
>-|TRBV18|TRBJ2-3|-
TGTGCCAGCTCATCTGCGGGGAGCACAGATACGCAGTATTTT
CASSSAGSTDTQYF
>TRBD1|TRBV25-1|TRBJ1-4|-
TGTGCCAGCAGTGAAAGGCCTGGGACAGCTCTTAATGAAAAACTGTTTTTT
CASSERPGTALNEKLFF
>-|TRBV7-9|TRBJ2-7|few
TGTGCCAGCAGCTTAGAGCGGAAATACGAGCAGTACTTC
CASSLERKYEQYF